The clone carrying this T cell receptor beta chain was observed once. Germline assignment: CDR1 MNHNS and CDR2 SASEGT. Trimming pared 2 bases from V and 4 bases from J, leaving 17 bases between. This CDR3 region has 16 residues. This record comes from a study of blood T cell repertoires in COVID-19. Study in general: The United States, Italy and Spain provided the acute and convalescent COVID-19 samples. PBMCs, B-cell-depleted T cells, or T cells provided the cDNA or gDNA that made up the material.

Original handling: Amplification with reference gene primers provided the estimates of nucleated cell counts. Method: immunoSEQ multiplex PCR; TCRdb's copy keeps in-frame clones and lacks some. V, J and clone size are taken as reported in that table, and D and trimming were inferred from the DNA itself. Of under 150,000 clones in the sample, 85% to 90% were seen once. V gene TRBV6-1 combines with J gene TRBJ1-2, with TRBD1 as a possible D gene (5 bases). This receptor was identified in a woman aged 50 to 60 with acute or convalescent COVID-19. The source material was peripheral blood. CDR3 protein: CASSERLGDSVYGYTF. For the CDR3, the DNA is TGTGCCAGCAGTGAACGTTTGGGGGACTCTGTCTATGGCTACACCTTC.